These 15 T cell receptor beta chains were sequenced from one sample in a study of CD4 T cells in relation to SARS-CoV-2 and coronaviruses. Profiled with immunoSEQ multiplex PCR; TCRdb holds only in-frame clones, not every one. The profile shows 40,000 to 50,000 clones, over 75% of them singletons. Their recognized antigens are unknown. The sample comprised naive CD4+ T cells from PBMCs, cultured in vitro. Subset of the sample: naive CD4+ T cells isolated by negative enrichment. Receptors were obtained from an adult with COVID-19.

This clone showed up just a few times. The rearrangement joins TRBV6-1 to TRBJ2-7; D might be TRBD1 or TRBD2, each matching 6 bases. V was pared by 1 base and J by 1 base, with 14 bases between. The germline gives CDR1 MNHNS, CDR2 SASEGT. CDR3 length: 16 residues. CDR3 nucleotides: TGTGCCAGCAGTGAAGACGAGGGGGGCGCGTCCTACGAGCAGTACTTC. Protein product: CASSEDEGGASYEQYF.

The gene calls are TRBV27 and TRBJ1-4, with 9 bases that match TRBD1. From germline, CDR1 is MNHEY and CDR2 SMNVEV (reference sequence). The CDR3 is 14 residues long. The ends lost 6 bases at V and 8 bases at J; junction bases unmatched: 7. DNA of the CDR3: TGTGCCAGCAGGGCACAGGGGGCAGGGGAAAAACTGTTTTTT. It translates to CASRAQGAGEKLFF.

This rearrangement joins TRBV28 to TRBJ1-3, with D maybe TRBD1 (6 bases). V was pared by 1 base and J by 9 bases, with 10 bases between. Germline V gene sequence: CDR1 MDHEN, CDR2 SYDVKM. CDR3 length: 13 amino acids. The CDR3 bases are TGTGCCAGCAGTTTATCAGTGGGGGCCACCATATATTTT. Residues: CASSLSVGATIYF.

This chain uses TRBV28 with TRBJ2-3, with D uncertain. Between the trimmed V and J ends, which lost 3 bases and 4 bases, there was a span of 8 bases. The CDR3 has 13 amino acids. From germline, CDR1 is MDHEN and CDR2 SYDVKM. The CDR3: CASSLQVPDTQYF. The CDR3 coding sequence is TGTGCCAGCAGTTTGCAGGTCCCAGATACGCAGTATTTT.

J is TRBJ2-5 and V is TRBV6-5, with D uncertain. There are 15 residues in the CDR3. The germline gives CDR1 MNHEY, CDR2 SVGAGI. V gave up 5 bases and J gave up 4 bases, with 17 bases separating them. The CDR3 protein is CASSPTLGRRETQYF. CDR3 in DNA: TGTGCCAGCAGTCCGACTCTGGGTCGACGAGAGACCCAGTACTTC.

The chain uses TRBV7-2 and TRBJ2-7; TRBD2 matches at 8 bases. Germline CDR1 reads SGHTA; CDR2 reads FQGNSA. The V and J ends lost 5 bases and 0 bases, in that order; junction bases with no gene match: 9. The CDR3 runs to 16 residues. As DNA, the CDR3 is TGTGCCAGCAGCCTAGTAGCGGGATCCCTCTCCTACGAGCAGTACTTC. It translates to CASSLVAGSLSYEQYF. Complete variable domain (other parts from reference TRBV7-2 and TRBJ2-7): GAGVSQSPSNKVTEKGKDVELRCDPISGHTALYWYRQSLGQGLEFLIYFQGNSAPDKSGLPSDRFSAERTGGSVSTLTIQRTQQEDSAVYLCASSLVAGSLSYEQYFGPGTRLTVT.

CDR3 protein: CASSRQGLGYEQYF. The CDR3 DNA is TGTGCCAGCAGCCGGCAGGGTCTGGGGTACGAGCAGTACTTC. The V and J genes are TRBV3-1 (or the pseudogene TRBV3-2) and TRBJ2-7; TRBD1 might be the D (5 bases). The CDR3 covers 14 residues. With 4 bases removed from V and 4 bases from J, the gap between germline ends came to 14 bases. CDR1 and CDR2 from the germline V gene are LGHDT and YNNKEL (reference sequence).

V gene TRBV29-1 combines with J gene TRBJ2-1; 8 bases are a match to TRBD1. The V gene end was trimmed by 5 bases and the J gene end by 7 bases; junction bases not matched to a gene: 13. CDR3 length: 15 residues. From germline, CDR1 is SQVTM and CDR2 ANQGSEA. CDR3 region: CSVFLQGVLRNEQFF. The CDR3 DNA sequence: TGCAGCGTTTTCCTACAGGGGGTCCTTAGGAATGAGCAGTTCTTC.

The chain combines TRBV6-6 with TRBJ1-1; 9 bases line up with TRBD1. There are 14 residues in the CDR3. The V and J ends lost 2 bases and 8 bases, in that order; junction bases with no gene match: 6. CDR1 and CDR2 from the germline V gene are MNHNY and SVGAGI (reference sequence). CDR3 loop: CASSYRTGTGEAFF. CDR3 DNA sequence: TGTGCCAGCAGTTACCGGACCGGGACAGGGGAAGCTTTCTTT.

J is TRBJ2-1 and V is TRBV7-9; tentatively, D is TRBD1 or TRBD2 (5 bases each). CDR3 size: 18 residues. The V gene's germline CDR1 is SEHNR and CDR2 FQNEAQ (reference sequence). V was clipped by 7 bases and J by 0 bases, with 22 bases between them. The CDR3 sequence is CASNFPGTPRSSYNEQFF. In nucleotides, the CDR3 is TGTGCCAGCAACTTTCCAGGGACCCCTAGGAGCTCCTACAATGAGCAGTTCTTC.

The chain combines TRBV7-3 with TRBJ2-2, with 10 positions matching TRBD2. CDR1 and CDR2 (germline): SGHTA, FQGTGA. Unmatched junction bases numbered 5, after V lost 3 bases and J lost 7 bases. There are 15 residues in the CDR3. The CDR3 reads CASSLSGRAHGELFF. CDR3 bases: TGTGCCAGCAGCTTGAGCGGGAGGGCCCACGGGGAGCTGTTTTTT.

The chain recombines TRBV7-3 with TRBJ2-2, with 9 bases identical to TRBD1. V shed 7 bases and J 5 bases; nucleotides not matched to a gene: 8. Germline V lookup: CDR1 SGHTA, CDR2 FQGTGA. The CDR3 extends over 15 amino acids. The CDR3 coding sequence is TGTGCCAGCAACCCGACAGGGGGAAGGACCGGGGAGCTGTTTTTT. It is translated as CASNPTGGRTGELFF.

The chain joins TRBV23-1 to TRBJ2-1; weak D call: TRBD2 (6 bases). TRBV23-1 is sorted into the ORF group, with uncertain function. V shed 0 bases and J shed 7 bases, with 25 bases lying between them. The CDR3 contains 19 residues. The CDR3 nucleotides read TGCGCCAGCAGTCAATCGGGGGGTGAGGGGAAAGTCGGTAGGAATGAGCAGTTCTTC. It encodes CASSQSGGEGKVGRNEQFF.

The V call is TRBV7-3, the J call TRBJ2-3; 9 bases fit TRBD2. CDR3 length equals 15 residues. Germline V gene data show CDR1 as SGHTA and CDR2 as FQGTGA. V was pared by 1 base and J by 3 bases, with 2 bases of the junction left unmatched. This CDR3 reads CASSLKTSGTDTQYF. DNA of the CDR3: TGTGCCAGCAGCTTAAAAACTAGCGGGACAGATACGCAGTATTTT.

This clone was counted once. This chain links TRBV27 with TRBJ2-7; D unresolved. CDR3 length: 13 amino acids. V lost 4 bases and J lost 4, with 11 bases in between. The V gene's germline CDR1 is MNHEY and CDR2 SMNVEV (reference sequence). The DNA of the CDR3 is TGTGCCAGCAGTTATTCGTTGCGGTACGAGCAGTACTTC. It yields the protein CASSYSLRYEQYF.